One T cell receptor beta chain is described in this entry. Its recognized antigen is unknown. No base-level quality is on record; no much larger clone is a single base apart. This sample was included in a study of OX40 agonist ivuxolimab in advanced cancers. Broadly, across the study: Ivuxolimab was a fully human IgG2 agonistic monoclonal antibody targeting the costimulatory receptor OX40 (CD134). The paper describes the monotherapy dose-escalation part (N of about 47 patients) of the phase I trial of ivuxolimab. The dose-escalation cohort was around 84% male with a mean age of approximately 59 years, ranging from 23 to 79. Of the 50 to 55 dose-escalation patients, hepatocellular carcinoma was present in approximately 20, melanoma in around 15, renal cell carcinoma in 9 and head and neck cancer in 9. The purpose of peripheral TCRbeta sequencing was to test whether ivuxolimab changed TCR sequence diversity and led to clonal T-cell expansion. Prior anti-PD-1, anti-PD-L1 or anti-CTLA-4 therapy was permitted, and 40% to 50% of dose-escalation patients had received checkpoint inhibitors. Intravenous ivuxolimab was administered to patients every 2 weeks at six dose levels: 0.01, 0.1, 0.3, 1.5, 3 and 10 mg/kg. Three dose-escalation patients achieved partial responses, one with hepatocellular carcinoma and two with cutaneous melanoma. Study-level results and caveats: In the 0.1-3.0 mg/kg groups, partial responders were among the patients with the lowest normalized peripheral clonal expansion, particularly in CD8+ T cells. Low levels of normalized T-cell clonal expansion were also shown by some nonresponding patients. On average, CD8+ T cells showed more expanded clones than CD4+ T cells after ivuxolimab. Antigen specificity was not determined for the clonally expanded peripheral T cells. Clonal expansion of both CD4+ and CD8+ blood T cells was observed from baseline to week 6 at doses 0.1 to 3.0 mg/kg.

CDR1 SGDLS and CDR2 YYNGEE were looked up in the germline V gene. V loses 2 bases of germline sequence and J loses 0 bases, and the interval between the two ends is 10 bases. The CDR3 starts with the cysteine, ends with the phenylalanine, and has 15 residues. Just the 45-base CDR3 DNA is kept, in frame starting at base 1. Patients with a history of autoimmune disease or receiving systemic immunosuppression were excluded from the trial. In every dose cohort, peripheral blood was drawn for TCR sequencing at baseline, cycle 4 day 1, and cycle 7 day 1. Samples came from an open-label, multicenter, first-in-human phase I dose-escalation trial of ivuxolimab. Adults with locally advanced or metastatic melanoma, renal cell, hepatocellular, or head and neck squamous cell carcinoma were enrolled in the trial. CD4+ and CD8+ T cells were sorted separately from peripheral blood before TCR sequencing. For sequencing of the TCRbeta CDR3 region, genomic DNA was extracted from the sorted cells. The immunoSEQ Assay was used to sequence the TCRbeta CDR3 regions. Sourced from immuneACCESS, this table was stored by TCRdb with only in-frame sequences that have V and J called. A share of the clones is absent; for the studies checked, an unresolved V gene accounts for under half, and the remainder has no known explanation. The sample data list some 16,000 clones, and approximately 83% of these were observed just once. Together, the top ten hold 25% to 35% of the sample.

The sequence is built from TRBV9 and TRBJ2-3; the D gene is possibly TRBD1, with 6 bases matching. The sequencing used CD4+ or CD8+ T cells sorted from blood, collected in a trial of the OX40 agonist ivuxolimab. This TCR was recovered from an adult with an advanced solid tumor such as melanoma, head and neck, liver or kidney cancer. The encoded CDR3 is CASSVSGDSTDTQYF. The bases are TGTGCCAGCAGCGTGTCAGGGGATAGCACAGATACGCAGTATTTT.